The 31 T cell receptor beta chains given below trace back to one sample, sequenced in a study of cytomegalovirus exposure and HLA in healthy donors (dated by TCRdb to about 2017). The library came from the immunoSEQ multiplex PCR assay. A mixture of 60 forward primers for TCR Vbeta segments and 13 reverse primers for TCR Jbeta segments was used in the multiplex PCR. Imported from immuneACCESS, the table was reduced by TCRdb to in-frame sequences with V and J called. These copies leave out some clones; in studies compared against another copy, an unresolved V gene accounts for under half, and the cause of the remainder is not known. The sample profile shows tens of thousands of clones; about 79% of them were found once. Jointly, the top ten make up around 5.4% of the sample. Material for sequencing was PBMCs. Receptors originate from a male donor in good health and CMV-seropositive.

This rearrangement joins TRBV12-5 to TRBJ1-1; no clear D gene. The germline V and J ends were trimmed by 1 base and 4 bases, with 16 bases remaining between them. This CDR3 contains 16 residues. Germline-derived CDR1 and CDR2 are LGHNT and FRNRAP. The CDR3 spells CASGLGWEVRATEAFF. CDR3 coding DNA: TGTGCTAGTGGTTTGGGGTGGGAGGTTAGGGCCACTGAAGCTTTCTTT.

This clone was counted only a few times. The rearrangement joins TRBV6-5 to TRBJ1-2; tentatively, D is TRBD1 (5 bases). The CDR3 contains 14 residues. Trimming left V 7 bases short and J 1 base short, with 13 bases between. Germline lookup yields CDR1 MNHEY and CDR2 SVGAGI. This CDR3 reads CASTLAGGNYGYTF. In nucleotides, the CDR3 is TGTGCCAGCACCCTAGCGGGGGGTAACTATGGCTACACCTTC.

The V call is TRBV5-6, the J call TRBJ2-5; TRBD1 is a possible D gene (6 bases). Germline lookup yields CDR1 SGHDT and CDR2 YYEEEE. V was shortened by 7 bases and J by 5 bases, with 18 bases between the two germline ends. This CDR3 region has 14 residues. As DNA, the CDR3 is TGTGCCAGCGGCATGAGAGGACAGCGGGAGACCCAGTACTTC. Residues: CASGMRGQRETQYF.

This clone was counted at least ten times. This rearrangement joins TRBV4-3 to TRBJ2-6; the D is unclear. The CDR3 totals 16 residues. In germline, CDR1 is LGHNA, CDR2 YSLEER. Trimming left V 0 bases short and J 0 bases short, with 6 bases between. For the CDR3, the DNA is TGCGCCAGCAGCCAAGATCACAGCTCTGGGGCCAACGTCCTGACTTTC. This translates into CASSQDHSSGANVLTF.

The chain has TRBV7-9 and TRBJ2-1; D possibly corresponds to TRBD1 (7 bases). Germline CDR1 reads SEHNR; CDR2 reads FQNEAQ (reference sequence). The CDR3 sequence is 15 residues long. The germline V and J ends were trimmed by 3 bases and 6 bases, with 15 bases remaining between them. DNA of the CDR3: TGTGCCAGCAGCTTCTTCCAGGGGGGTGCCAATGAGCAGTTCTTC. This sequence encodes CASSFFQGGANEQFF. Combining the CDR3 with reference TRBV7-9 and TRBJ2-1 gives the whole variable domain DTGVSQNPRHKITKRGQNVTFRCDPISEHNRLYWYRQTLGQGPEFLTYFQNEAQLEKSRLLSDRFSAERPKGSFSTLEIQRTEQGDSAMYLCASSFFQGGANEQFFGPGTRLTVL.

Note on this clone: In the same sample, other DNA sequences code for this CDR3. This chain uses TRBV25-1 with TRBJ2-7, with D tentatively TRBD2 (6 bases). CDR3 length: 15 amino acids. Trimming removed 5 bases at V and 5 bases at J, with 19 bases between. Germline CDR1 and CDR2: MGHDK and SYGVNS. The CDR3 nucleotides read TGTGCCAGCAGTTACGGGAGAGGGCTAGAAAACGAGCAGTACTTC. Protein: CASSYGRGLENEQYF.

DNA of the CDR3: TGTGCCAGCAGTGAACCAGGGGGTAGAGCAACTAATGAAAAACTGTTTTTT. Its protein product is CASSEPGGRATNEKLFF. This chain joins TRBV25-1 and TRBJ1-4; the match to TRBD1 covers 7 bases. The CDR3 runs 17 residues. With 2 bases clipped from V and 0 bases from J, the junction kept 6 bases outside the gene matches. Germline V lookup: CDR1 MGHDK, CDR2 SYGVNS.

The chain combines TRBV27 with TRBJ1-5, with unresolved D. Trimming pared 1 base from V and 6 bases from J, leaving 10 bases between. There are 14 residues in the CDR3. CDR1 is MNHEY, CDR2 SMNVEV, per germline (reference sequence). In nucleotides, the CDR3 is TGTGCCAGCAGTTTATTGGGCAGTGTTCAGCCCCAGCATTTT. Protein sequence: CASSLLGSVQPQHF.

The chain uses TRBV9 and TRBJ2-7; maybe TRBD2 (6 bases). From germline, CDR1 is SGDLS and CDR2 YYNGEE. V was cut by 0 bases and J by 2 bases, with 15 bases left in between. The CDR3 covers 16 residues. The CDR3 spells CASSVGEGGVTYEQYF. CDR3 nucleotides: TGTGCCAGCAGCGTAGGAGAGGGAGGCGTGACCTACGAGCAGTACTTC.

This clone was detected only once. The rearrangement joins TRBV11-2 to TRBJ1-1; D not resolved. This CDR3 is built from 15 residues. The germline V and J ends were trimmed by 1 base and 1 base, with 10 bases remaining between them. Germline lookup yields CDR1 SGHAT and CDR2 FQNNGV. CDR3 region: CASSLGGLGNTEAFF. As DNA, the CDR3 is TGTGCCAGCAGCTTAGGCGGGTTAGGGAACACTGAAGCTTTCTTT.

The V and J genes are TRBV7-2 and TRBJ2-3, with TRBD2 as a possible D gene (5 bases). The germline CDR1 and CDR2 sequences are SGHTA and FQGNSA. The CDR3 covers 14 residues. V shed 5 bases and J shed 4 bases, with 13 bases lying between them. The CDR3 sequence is CASSGRTWADTQYF. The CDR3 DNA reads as TGTGCCAGCAGCGGACGGACTTGGGCAGATACGCAGTATTTT.

For the CDR3, the DNA is TGTGCCAGCAGCTCCCAGGGCCGGAATTCACCCCTCCACTTT. It yields the protein CASSSQGRNSPLHF. This chain uses TRBV7-8 with TRBJ1-6; possible D gene TRBD1, 5 bases. Trimming left V 4 bases short and J 7 bases short, with 11 bases between. Germline CDR1 is SGHVS and CDR2 is FQNEAQ. CDR3 length equals 14 residues.

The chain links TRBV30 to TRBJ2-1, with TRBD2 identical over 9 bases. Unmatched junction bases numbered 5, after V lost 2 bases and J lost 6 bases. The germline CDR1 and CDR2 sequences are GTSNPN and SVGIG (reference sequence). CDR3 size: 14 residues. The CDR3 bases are TGTGCCTGGAGTCTCCTAGCGGGAATCAATGAGCAGTTCTTC. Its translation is CAWSLLAGINEQFF.

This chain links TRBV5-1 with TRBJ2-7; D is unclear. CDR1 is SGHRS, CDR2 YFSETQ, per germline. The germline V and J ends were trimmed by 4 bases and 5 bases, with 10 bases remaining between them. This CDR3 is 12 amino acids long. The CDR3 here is CASSPDTNEQYF. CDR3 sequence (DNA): TGCGCCAGCAGCCCCGATACTAACGAGCAGTACTTC.

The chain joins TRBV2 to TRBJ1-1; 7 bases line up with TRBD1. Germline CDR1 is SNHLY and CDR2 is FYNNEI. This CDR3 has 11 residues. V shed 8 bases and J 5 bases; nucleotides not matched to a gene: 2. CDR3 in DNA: TGTGCCAGCCAACAGGGGACTGAAGCTTTCTTT. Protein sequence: CASQQGTEAFF. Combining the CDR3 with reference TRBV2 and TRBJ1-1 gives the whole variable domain EPEVTQTPSHQVTQMGQEVILRCVPISNHLYFYWYRQILGQKVEFLVSFYNNEISEKSEIFDDQFSVERPDGSNFTLKIRSTKLEDSAMYFCASQQGTEAFFGQGTRLTVV.

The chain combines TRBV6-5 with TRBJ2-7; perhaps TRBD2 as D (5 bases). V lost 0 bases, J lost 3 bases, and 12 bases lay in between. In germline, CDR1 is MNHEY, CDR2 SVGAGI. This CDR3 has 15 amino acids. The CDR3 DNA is TGTGCCAGCAGTTACTCGGGCGGGCTTGGCTACGAGCAGTACTTC. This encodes CASSYSGGLGYEQYF.

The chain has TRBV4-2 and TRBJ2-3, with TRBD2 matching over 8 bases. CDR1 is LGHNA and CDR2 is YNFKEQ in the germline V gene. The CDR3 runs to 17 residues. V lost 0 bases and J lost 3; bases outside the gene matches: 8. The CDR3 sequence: CASSQDYRGGPTDTQYF. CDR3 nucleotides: TGTGCCAGCAGCCAAGATTATCGGGGGGGGCCAACAGATACGCAGTATTTT.

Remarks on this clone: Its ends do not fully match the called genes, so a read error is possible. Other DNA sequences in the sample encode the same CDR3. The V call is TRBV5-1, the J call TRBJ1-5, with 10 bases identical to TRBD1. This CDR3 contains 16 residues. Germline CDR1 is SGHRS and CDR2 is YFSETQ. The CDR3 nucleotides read TGTGCCAGCAGCTTAAACAGACAGGGGGCTGGTCAGCCCCAGCATTTT. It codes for CASSLNRQGAGQPQHF.

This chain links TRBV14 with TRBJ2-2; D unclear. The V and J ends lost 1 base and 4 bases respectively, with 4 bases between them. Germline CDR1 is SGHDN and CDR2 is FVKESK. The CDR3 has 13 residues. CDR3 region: CASSQVVTGELFF. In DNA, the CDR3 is TGTGCCAGCAGCCAAGTCGTCACCGGGGAGCTGTTTTTT.

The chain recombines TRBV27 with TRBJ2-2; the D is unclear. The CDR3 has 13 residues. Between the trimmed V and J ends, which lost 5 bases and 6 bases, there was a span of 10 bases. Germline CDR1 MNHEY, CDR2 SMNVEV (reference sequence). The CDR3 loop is CASSRVIAGELFF. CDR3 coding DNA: TGTGCCAGCAGTCGAGTAATCGCCGGGGAGCTGTTTTTT.

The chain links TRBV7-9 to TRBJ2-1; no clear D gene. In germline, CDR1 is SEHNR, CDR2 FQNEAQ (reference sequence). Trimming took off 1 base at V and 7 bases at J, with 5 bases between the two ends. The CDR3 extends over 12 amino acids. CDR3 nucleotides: TGTGCCAGCAGCTTAGTTGTAAATGAGCAGTTCTTC. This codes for CASSLVVNEQFF. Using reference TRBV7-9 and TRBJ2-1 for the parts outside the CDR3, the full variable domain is DTGVSQNPRHKITKRGQNVTFRCDPISEHNRLYWYRQTLGQGPEFLTYFQNEAQLEKSRLLSDRFSAERPKGSFSTLEIQRTEQGDSAMYLCASSLVVNEQFFGPGTRLTVL.

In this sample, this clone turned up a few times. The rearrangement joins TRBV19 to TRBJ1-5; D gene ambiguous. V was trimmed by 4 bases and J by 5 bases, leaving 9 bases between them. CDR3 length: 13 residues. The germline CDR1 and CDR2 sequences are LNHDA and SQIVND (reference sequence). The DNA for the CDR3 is TGTGCCAGTAGTACCGCCGGTGATCAGCCCCAGCATTTT. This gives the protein CASSTAGDQPQHF. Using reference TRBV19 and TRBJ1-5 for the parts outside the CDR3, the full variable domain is DGGITQSPKYLFRKEGQNVTLSCEQNLNHDAMYWYRQDPGQGLRLIYYSQIVNDFQKGDIAEGYSVSREKKESFPLTVTSAQKNPTAFYLCASSTAGDQPQHFGDGTRLSIL.

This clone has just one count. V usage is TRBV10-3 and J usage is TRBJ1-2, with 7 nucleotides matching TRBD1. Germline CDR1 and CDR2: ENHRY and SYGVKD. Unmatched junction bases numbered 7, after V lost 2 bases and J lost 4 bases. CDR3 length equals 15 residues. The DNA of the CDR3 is TGTGCCATCAGTGAGGGCAGGGGGAGGATCTATGGCTACACCTTC. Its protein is CAISEGRGRIYGYTF.

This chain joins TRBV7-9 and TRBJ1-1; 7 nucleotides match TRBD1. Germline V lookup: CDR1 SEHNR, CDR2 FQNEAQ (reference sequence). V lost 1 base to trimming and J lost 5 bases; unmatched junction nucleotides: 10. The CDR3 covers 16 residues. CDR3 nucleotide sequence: TGTGCCAGCAGCTTAGATTTAGGGGGCTCTGGTACTGAAGCTTTCTTT. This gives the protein CASSLDLGGSGTEAFF. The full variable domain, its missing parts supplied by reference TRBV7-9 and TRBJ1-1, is DTGVSQNPRHKITKRGQNVTFRCDPISEHNRLYWYRQTLGQGPEFLTYFQNEAQLEKSRLLSDRFSAERPKGSFSTLEIQRTEQGDSAMYLCASSLDLGGSGTEAFFGQGTRLTVV.

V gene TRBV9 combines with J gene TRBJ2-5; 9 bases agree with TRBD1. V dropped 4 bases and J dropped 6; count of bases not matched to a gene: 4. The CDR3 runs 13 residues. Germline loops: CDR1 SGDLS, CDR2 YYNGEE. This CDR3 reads CASSPGTGKTQYF. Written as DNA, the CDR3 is TGTGCCAGCAGCCCAGGGACAGGGAAGACCCAGTACTTC. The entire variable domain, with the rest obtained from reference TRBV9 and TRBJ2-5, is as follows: DSGVTQTPKHLITATGQRVTLRCSPRSGDLSVYWYQQSLDQGLQFLIQYYNGEERAKGNILERFSAQQFPDLHSELNLSSLELGDSALYFCASSPGTGKTQYFGPGTRLLVL.

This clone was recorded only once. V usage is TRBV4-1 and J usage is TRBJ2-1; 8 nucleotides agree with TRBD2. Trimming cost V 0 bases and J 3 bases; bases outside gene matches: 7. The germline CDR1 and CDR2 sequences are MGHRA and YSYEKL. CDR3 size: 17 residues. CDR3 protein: CASSQDGAGAHYNEQFF. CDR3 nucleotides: TGCGCCAGCAGCCAAGATGGAGCGGGGGCCCACTACAATGAGCAGTTCTTC.

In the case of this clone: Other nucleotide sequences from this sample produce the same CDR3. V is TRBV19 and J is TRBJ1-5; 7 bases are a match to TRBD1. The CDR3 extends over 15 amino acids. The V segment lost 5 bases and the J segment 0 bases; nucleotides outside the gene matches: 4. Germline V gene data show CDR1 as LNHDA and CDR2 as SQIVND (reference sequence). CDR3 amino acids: CASSPRDSSNQPQHF. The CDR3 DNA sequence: TGTGCCAGTAGTCCCCGGGACAGTAGCAATCAGCCCCAGCATTTT.

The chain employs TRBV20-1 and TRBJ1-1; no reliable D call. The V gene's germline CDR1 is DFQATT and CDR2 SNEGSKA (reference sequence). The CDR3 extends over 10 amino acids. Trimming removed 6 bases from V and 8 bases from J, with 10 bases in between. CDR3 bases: TGCAGTGCCCTTGGAGAGGAAGCTTTCTTT. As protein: CSALGEEAFF.

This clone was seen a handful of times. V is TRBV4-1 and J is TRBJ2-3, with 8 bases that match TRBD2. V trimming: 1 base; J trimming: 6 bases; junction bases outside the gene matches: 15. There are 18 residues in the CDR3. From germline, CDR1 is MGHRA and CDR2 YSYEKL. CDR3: CASSQGPPYGRAWDTQYF. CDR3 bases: TGCGCCAGCAGCCAAGGGCCTCCGTACGGGAGGGCATGGGATACGCAGTATTTT.

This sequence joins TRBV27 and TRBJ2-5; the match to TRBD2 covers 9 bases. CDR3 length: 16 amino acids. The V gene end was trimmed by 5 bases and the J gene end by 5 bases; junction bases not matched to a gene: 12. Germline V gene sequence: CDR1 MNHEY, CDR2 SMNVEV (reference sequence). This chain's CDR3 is CASSPWLAGGLETQYF. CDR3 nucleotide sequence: TGTGCCAGCAGTCCCTGGTTGGCGGGAGGGCTGGAGACCCAGTACTTC.

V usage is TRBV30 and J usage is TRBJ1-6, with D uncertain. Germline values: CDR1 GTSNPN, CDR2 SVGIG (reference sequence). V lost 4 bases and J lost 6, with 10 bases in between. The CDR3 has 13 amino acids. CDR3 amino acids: CAWTVSGNSPLHF. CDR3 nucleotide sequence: TGTGCCTGGACCGTTTCGGGTAATTCACCCCTCCACTTT.